Below are 9 T cell receptor beta chains sequenced from a single sample in a study of cytomegalovirus exposure and HLA in healthy donors. Using immunoSEQ multiplex PCR, the repertoire was profiled, and TCRdb retains in-frame clones only, with some absent. Of hundreds of thousands of clones listed, less than 85% are singletons. The sequenced material came from PBMCs. All receptors come from a woman in her late teens or twenties in good health and CMV-seronegative.

The rearrangement uses TRBV5-1 and TRBJ2-7, with a weak D call TRBD1 (5 bases). From germline, CDR1 is SGHRS and CDR2 YFSETQ. The V end lost 6 bases, the J end lost 0 bases, and 16 bases lay between the germline ends. CDR3 length: 15 residues. Written as DNA, the CDR3 is TGCGCCAGCACCCCCCAGCCCAGGGACTCCTACGAGCAGTACTTC. Its protein product is CASTPQPRDSYEQYF.

In its sample, this clone was seen a few times. The rearrangement links TRBV7-2 to TRBJ2-3; TRBD2 matches at 7 bases. The CDR3 extends over 16 amino acids. After removal of 5 bases from V and 6 bases from J, the junction contained 14 bases not matched to a gene. The germline CDR1 and CDR2 sequences are SGHTA and FQGNSA. Here the CDR3 reads CASSNYPWRESDTQYF. CDR3 nucleotide sequence: TGTGCCAGCAGCAACTACCCTTGGCGGGAGTCGGATACGCAGTATTTT.

V gene TRBV2 combines with J gene TRBJ2-2; the D gene is possibly TRBD2 (5 bases). V was pared by 6 bases and J by 0 bases, with 8 bases between. The CDR3 length is 14 residues. Germline-derived CDR1 and CDR2 are SNHLY and FYNNEI. The DNA of the CDR3 is TGTGCCAGCAGGACGGGATCGAACACCGGGGAGCTGTTTTTT. Encoded protein: CASRTGSNTGELFF.

The chain couples TRBV2 to TRBJ2-5, with D perhaps TRBD2 (5 bases). Trimming stripped 1 base from V and 5 bases from J, with 14 bases between. The CDR3 loop spans 15 amino acids. Germline V lookup: CDR1 SNHLY, CDR2 FYNNEI. CDR3 amino acids: CASSEGVGASETQYF. The CDR3 region has the DNA TGTGCCAGCAGTGAAGGCGTGGGAGCTTCGGAGACCCAGTACTTC.

The sample holds a few counts of this clone. CDR3 in amino acids: CASSWRDRAYGYTF. As DNA, the CDR3 is TGTGCCAGCAGCTGGCGCGACAGGGCCTATGGCTACACCTTC. The chain carries TRBV5-6 and TRBJ1-2; TRBD1 matches at 7 bases. V shed 3 bases and J 4 bases; nucleotides not matched to a gene: 6. CDR3 length: 14 residues. Germline CDR1 is SGHDT and CDR2 is YYEEEE.

This chain joins TRBV2 and TRBJ2-1, with TRBD2 matching 7 bases. The J segment lost 4 bases and the V segment lost 6 bases, leaving 12 bases of the junction unmatched. Germline CDR1 and CDR2: SNHLY and FYNNEI. The length of the CDR3 is 16 residues. CDR3 bases: TGTGCCAGCAGGGGTAGGACTAGACTTTGGTACAATGAGCAGTTCTTC. Protein sequence: CASRGRTRLWYNEQFF.

The chain links TRBV7-9 to TRBJ2-7, with TRBD1 identical over 7 bases. This CDR3 comprises 15 residues. Germline trimming cut 1 base from V and 5 bases from J; bases unmatched to any gene: 8. CDR1 and CDR2 from the germline V gene are SEHNR and FQNEAQ (reference sequence). In nucleotides, the CDR3 is TGTGCCAGCAGCTTAGGGCAGACAGGGTTCGACGAGCAGTACTTC. Encoded protein: CASSLGQTGFDEQYF.

This chain connects TRBV6-1 to TRBJ2-1; D is uncertain. Germline V CDR1 and CDR2: MNHNS, SASEGT. The CDR3 sequence is 14 residues long. The V end lost 7 bases, the J end lost 5 bases, and 15 bases lay between the germline ends. The CDR3 DNA follows: TGTGCCAGCAAGGCTGTAGGGTCTCACAATGAGCAGTTCTTC. Translation: CASKAVGSHNEQFF.

The genes are TRBV15 and TRBJ2-5, with a possible D match to TRBD1 (6 bases). The CDR3 totals 13 residues. Trimming stripped 6 bases from V and 0 bases from J, with 8 bases between. Germline values: CDR1 LNHNV, CDR2 YYDKDF (reference sequence). CDR3 in DNA: TGTGCCACCAGAGACAGGTACCAAGAGACCCAGTACTTC. Translating it yields CATRDRYQETQYF.